These 28 T cell receptor beta chains share one sample of origin, sequenced in a study of cytotoxic CD8 clonotypes in ibrutinib-treated CLL. Sequenced by immunoSEQ multiplex PCR; TCRdb stores in-frame clones only, minus some. The data show approximately 330,000 clones, 80% seen once. This specimen consisted of PBMCs, obtained before ibrutinib treatment. These receptors originate from a human donor with chronic lymphocytic leukemia.

V gene TRBV7-9 combines with J gene TRBJ2-7, with 7 nucleotides matching TRBD2. V was clipped by 5 bases and J by 2 bases; unmatched bases: 6. The CDR3 contains 14 residues. From germline, CDR1 is SEHNR and CDR2 FQNEAQ (reference sequence). The CDR3 loop reads CASSPKLAAYEQYF. The DNA of the CDR3 is TGTGCCAGCAGCCCAAAGCTAGCGGCCTACGAGCAGTACTTC.

This clone has more than one count but fewer than ten. CDR3 amino acids: CASRDRAQPQHF. The CDR3 nucleotides read TGTGCCAGCCGGGACAGGGCCCAGCCCCAGCATTTT. The chain joins TRBV2 to TRBJ1-5; 9 positions match TRBD1. Germline assignment: CDR1 SNHLY and CDR2 FYNNEI. The CDR3 consists of 12 residues. V lost 8 bases to trimming and J lost 7 bases; unmatched junction nucleotides: 3.

This clone appeared a few times. The genes are TRBV9 and TRBJ1-2; D unresolved. The ends were cut back, 3 bases at V and 4 bases at J, with 4 bases in the middle. CDR1 SGDLS and CDR2 YYNGEE come from the germline V gene. The CDR3 has 11 amino acids. The CDR3 is CASSAGYGYTF. CDR3 nucleotide sequence: TGTGCCAGCAGCGCAGGCTATGGCTACACCTTC.

The V and J genes are TRBV7-8 and TRBJ1-4, with a tentative D call TRBD1 (6 bases). V gave up 5 bases and J gave up 8 bases, with 21 bases separating them. This CDR3 has 16 residues. From germline, CDR1 is SGHVS and CDR2 FQNEAQ. The CDR3 nucleotides are TGTGCCAGCAGCGGGAACACAGGGATCGGTTCGGAAAAACTGTTTTTT. Amino acids: CASSGNTGIGSEKLFF.

This chain links TRBV11-2 with TRBJ2-3; the D gene could be TRBD1 or TRBD2 (5 bases each). The V and J ends lost 3 bases and 1 base respectively, with 11 bases between them. This CDR3 comprises 15 residues. Looked up from germline, CDR1 is SGHAT and CDR2 is FQNNGV. CDR3 sequence (DNA): TGTGCCAGCAGCTTGAATAGAGGGGGCACAGATACGCAGTATTTT. Translating gives CASSLNRGGTDTQYF.

The chain recombines TRBV2 with TRBJ1-4; maybe TRBD1 (6 bases). CDR1 is SNHLY and CDR2 is FYNNEI in the germline V gene. There are 13 residues in the CDR3. V shed 9 bases and J shed 6 bases, with 14 bases lying between them. Here the CDR3 reads CASSTGSHEKLFF. CDR3 in DNA: TGTGCCAGTTCCACAGGGAGCCATGAAAAACTGTTTTTT. Based on the CDR3 plus reference TRBV2 and TRBJ1-4, the full variable domain is EPEVTQTPSHQVTQMGQEVILRCVPISNHLYFYWYRQILGQKVEFLVSFYNNEISEKSEIFDDQFSVERPDGSNFTLKIRSTKLEDSAMYFCASSTGSHEKLFFGSGTQLSVL.

This clone occurred a few times. The V gene is TRBV18, the J gene TRBJ2-1; 11 nucleotides line up with TRBD2. The germline CDR1 and CDR2 sequences are KGHSH and LQKENI. The CDR3 has 15 residues. Trimming cost V 5 bases and J 9 bases; bases outside gene matches: 9. DNA for the CDR3: TGTGCCAGCTCAACACTAGCGGGAGCGCCCGGTGAGCAGTTCTTC. It codes for CASSTLAGAPGEQFF.

The chain carries TRBV7-2 and TRBJ2-1; maybe TRBD1 (5 bases). Trimming took off 6 bases at V and 7 bases at J, with 13 bases between the two ends. Germline V gene lookup returns CDR1 SGHTA and CDR2 FQGNSA. The CDR3 is 13 amino acids. CDR3 nucleotides: TGTGCCAGCAGTCATGGGGCAGGGAATGAGCAGTTCTTC. This gives the protein CASSHGAGNEQFF. Complete variable domain (other parts from reference TRBV7-2 and TRBJ2-1): GAGVSQSPSNKVTEKGKDVELRCDPISGHTALYWYRQSLGQGLEFLIYFQGNSAPDKSGLPSDRFSAERTGGSVSTLTIQRTQQEDSAVYLCASSHGAGNEQFFGPGTRLTVL.

This clone appeared a few times. V usage is TRBV4-2 and J usage is TRBJ2-2, with D uncertain. The length of the CDR3 is 12 residues. V shed 0 bases and J shed 6 bases, with 2 bases lying between them. Germline values: CDR1 LGHNA, CDR2 YNFKEQ. CDR3 nucleotide sequence: TGTGCCAGCAGCCAAGACTCCGGGGAGCTGTTTTTT. Translating it yields CASSQDSGELFF.

The table lists this clone with a few counts. This rearrangement joins TRBV28 to TRBJ2-4; D remains unclear. Trimming took 7 bases from V and 0 from J, leaving 10 bases between them. CDR1 MDHEN and CDR2 SYDVKM come from the germline V gene. This CDR3 has 14 amino acids. CDR3 DNA: TGTGCCAGCACCCCCCCTGTAGCCAAAAACATTCAGTACTTC. Its translation: CASTPPVAKNIQYF.

This clone has a handful of counts. The CDR3 loop reads CASTVGPKETQYF. The CDR3 bases are TGTGCCAGCACCGTGGGACCGAAAGAGACCCAGTACTTC. This chain links TRBV5-4 with TRBJ2-5, with D perhaps matching TRBD1 or TRBD2 (5 bases each). Trimming took off 6 bases at V and 3 bases at J, with 12 bases between the two ends. Germline V CDR1 and CDR2: SGHNT, YYREEE (reference sequence). This CDR3 has 13 residues.

This chain links TRBV7-7 with TRBJ2-7; D possibly corresponds to TRBD1 (5 bases). The germline V and J ends were trimmed by 3 bases and 7 bases, with 19 bases remaining between them. The CDR3 runs to 15 residues. CDR1 and CDR2 (germline): SSHAT, FNYEAQ (reference sequence). The CDR3 DNA reads as TGTGCCAGCAGCTTGAATCCAGGGCCATTGGGGGAGCAGTACTTC. It yields the protein CASSLNPGPLGEQYF.

This clone was detected only once. The gene calls are TRBV19 and TRBJ2-7; unclear D gene. This CDR3 is built from 14 residues. The germline V gene encodes CDR1 LNHDA and CDR2 SQIVND (reference sequence). V shed 4 bases and J shed 2 bases, with 12 bases lying between them. Written as DNA, the CDR3 is TGTGCCAGTAGTAGGAACCGGGCCACCTACGAGCAGTACTTC. Protein sequence: CASSRNRATYEQYF.

V usage is TRBV5-4 and J usage is TRBJ2-2; 10 bases are shared with TRBD2. Germline CDR1 SGHNT, CDR2 YYREEE (reference sequence). J gave up 4 bases and V 5 bases, and 5 bases lay outside the gene matches. This CDR3 is 15 amino acids long. CDR3: CASSLAGVATGELFF. Here the CDR3 DNA reads TGTGCCAGCAGTCTAGCGGGAGTAGCCACCGGGGAGCTGTTTTTT. Combining the CDR3 with reference TRBV5-4 and TRBJ2-2 gives the whole variable domain ETGVTQSPTHLIKTRGQQVTLRCSSQSGHNTVSWYQQALGQGPQFIFQYYREEENGRGNFPPRFSGLQFPNYSSELNVNALELDDSALYLCASSLAGVATGELFFGEGSRLTVL.

The V gene is TRBV9, the J gene TRBJ1-1, with TRBD1 identical over 9 bases. Germline CDR1 is SGDLS and CDR2 is YYNGEE. The ends lost 2 bases at V and 5 bases at J; junction bases unmatched: 4. CDR3 size: 14 residues. The CDR3 protein is CASSVGQGLTEAFF. The CDR3 DNA reads TGTGCCAGCAGCGTCGGACAGGGGCTGACTGAAGCTTTCTTT. Supplemented by reference TRBV9 and TRBJ1-1, the full variable domain reads DSGVTQTPKHLITATGQRVTLRCSPRSGDLSVYWYQQSLDQGLQFLIQYYNGEERAKGNILERFSAQQFPDLHSELNLSSLELGDSALYFCASSVGQGLTEAFFGQGTRLTVV.

The V call is TRBV4-1, the J call TRBJ2-5; 9 bases fit TRBD1. V gave up 3 bases and J gave up 5 bases; unmatched junction bases: 10. The CDR3 length is 16 residues. Germline V gives CDR1 MGHRA, CDR2 YSYEKL. The CDR3 is CASSQGQGRLSETQYF. CDR3 DNA: TGCGCCAGCAGCCAGGGACAGGGACGGCTTTCGGAGACCCAGTACTTC.

Here the CDR3 DNA reads TGCGCCAGCAGCTTGGTTGGTCTCATCACAGATACGCAGTATTTT. As protein: CASSLVGLITDTQYF. The chain couples TRBV5-1 to TRBJ2-3; the D is unclear. V was cut by 0 bases and J by 2 bases, with 10 bases left in between. There are 15 residues in the CDR3. Germline assignment: CDR1 SGHRS and CDR2 YFSETQ.

The rearrangement uses TRBV19 and TRBJ2-1; 10 positions match TRBD2. Germline CDR1 is LNHDA and CDR2 is SQIVND (reference sequence). The V and J ends lost 2 bases and 0 bases, in that order; junction bases with no gene match: 10. This CDR3 spans 19 amino acids. The CDR3 reads CASSILGLAGVGSYNEQFF. The CDR3 nucleotides are TGTGCCAGTAGTATATTAGGGCTAGCGGGAGTCGGCTCCTACAATGAGCAGTTCTTC. The full variable domain, in which reference TRBV19 and TRBJ2-1 provide the parts outside the CDR3, is DGGITQSPKYLFRKEGQNVTLSCEQNLNHDAMYWYRQDPGQGLRLIYYSQIVNDFQKGDIAEGYSVSREKKESFPLTVTSAQKNPTAFYLCASSILGLAGVGSYNEQFFGPGTRLTVL.

This clone occurred once. The chain links TRBV2 to TRBJ2-3; 13 bases fit TRBD2. The CDR3 length is 16 residues. Germline-derived CDR1 and CDR2 are SNHLY and FYNNEI. V was clipped by 5 bases and J by 3 bases; unmatched bases: 5. This CDR3 is CASSRTSGSKTDTQYF. The CDR3 nucleotides are TGTGCCAGCAGTCGGACTAGCGGGAGCAAAACAGATACGCAGTATTTT.

V gene TRBV5-1 combines with J gene TRBJ2-1; possible D gene TRBD2, 5 bases. The CDR3 length is 12 residues. Per germline, CDR1 SGHRS and CDR2 YFSETQ. V lost 6 bases and J 6 bases, leaving 10 bases between the germline ends. CDR3 bases: TGCGCCAGCACCCCCAGCGGCAATGAGCAGTTCTTC. This encodes CASTPSGNEQFF.

This chain uses TRBV5-4 with TRBJ2-7; 8 nucleotides match TRBD1. The CDR3 runs to 15 residues. V shed 4 bases and J 2 bases; nucleotides not matched to a gene: 8. The germline gives CDR1 SGHNT, CDR2 YYREEE (reference sequence). CDR3 sequence reads: CASSLPGQVAYEQYF. Here the CDR3 DNA reads TGTGCCAGCAGCCTGCCGGGACAGGTTGCCTACGAGCAGTACTTC. Variable domain in full (rest from reference TRBV5-4 and TRBJ2-7): ETGVTQSPTHLIKTRGQQVTLRCSSQSGHNTVSWYQQALGQGPQFIFQYYREEENGRGNFPPRFSGLQFPNYSSELNVNALELDDSALYLCASSLPGQVAYEQYFGPGTRLTVT.

The chain has TRBV13 and TRBJ2-1, with 11 nucleotides matching TRBD2. V shed 6 bases and J 4 bases; nucleotides not matched to a gene: 2. The CDR3 length is 14 residues. CDR1 is PRHDT and CDR2 is FYEKMQ in the germline V gene (reference sequence). The CDR3 region is CASRRLAGYNEQFF. The CDR3 nucleotides are TGTGCCAGCAGACGACTAGCGGGATACAATGAGCAGTTCTTC.

This clone has just one count. The chain links TRBV30 to TRBJ2-1; TRBD2 aligns across 8 bases. This CDR3 has 14 amino acids. The V gene end was trimmed by 4 bases and the J gene end by 8 bases; junction bases not matched to a gene: 10. Germline CDR1 and CDR2: GTSNPN and SVGIG (reference sequence). In nucleotides, the CDR3 is TGTGCCTGGAACCTACCTGGACTAGCCTATGAGCAGTTCTTC. Translating gives CAWNLPGLAYEQFF.

The chain links TRBV18 to TRBJ2-7; tentative D call: TRBD2 (7 bases). CDR1 is KGHSH, CDR2 LQKENI, per germline. The CDR3 covers 16 residues. Trimming stripped 1 base from V and 0 bases from J, with 13 bases between. This chain's CDR3 is CASSPREGESSYEQYF. The CDR3 DNA reads TGTGCCAGCTCACCACGGGAGGGGGAGAGCTCCTACGAGCAGTACTTC.

The chain carries TRBV5-1 and TRBJ2-2; 10 bases are shared with TRBD2. The germline V gene encodes CDR1 SGHRS and CDR2 YFSETQ. The CDR3 consists of 16 residues. J was trimmed by 1 base and V by 3 bases; bases with no gene match: 3. CDR3 nucleotides: TGCGCCAGCAGCTCACTAGCGGGGCTGAACACCGGGGAGCTGTTTTTT. Its protein is CASSSLAGLNTGELFF.

This clone was picked up one time. The chain combines TRBV10-3 with TRBJ2-2; D unresolved. Germline V gene lookup returns CDR1 ENHRY and CDR2 SYGVKD. Trimming cost V 6 bases and J 0 bases, with 8 bases left between them. The CDR3 contains 14 residues. The DNA for the CDR3 is TGTGCCATCAGGCTAGGTGCGAACACCGGGGAGCTGTTTTTT. Translated: CAIRLGANTGELFF.

This clone was observed a few times. This sequence joins TRBV7-2 and TRBJ2-7; TRBD2 might be the D (6 bases). Germline CDR1 reads SGHTA; CDR2 reads FQGNSA. Trimming left V 5 bases short and J 4 bases short, with 18 bases between. The length of the CDR3 is 15 residues. The CDR3 loop is CASSQKVGGGYEQYF. The CDR3 DNA follows: TGTGCCAGCAGCCAGAAAGTGGGGGGAGGATACGAGCAGTACTTC.

The gene calls are TRBV5-1 and TRBJ2-6; D remains unclear. Trimming stripped 1 base from V and 2 bases from J, with 4 bases between. The CDR3 sequence is 14 residues long. In germline, CDR1 is SGHRS, CDR2 YFSETQ. The CDR3 here is CASSLFTGANVLTF. In nucleotides, the CDR3 is TGCGCCAGCAGCTTGTTTACTGGGGCCAACGTCCTGACTTTC.